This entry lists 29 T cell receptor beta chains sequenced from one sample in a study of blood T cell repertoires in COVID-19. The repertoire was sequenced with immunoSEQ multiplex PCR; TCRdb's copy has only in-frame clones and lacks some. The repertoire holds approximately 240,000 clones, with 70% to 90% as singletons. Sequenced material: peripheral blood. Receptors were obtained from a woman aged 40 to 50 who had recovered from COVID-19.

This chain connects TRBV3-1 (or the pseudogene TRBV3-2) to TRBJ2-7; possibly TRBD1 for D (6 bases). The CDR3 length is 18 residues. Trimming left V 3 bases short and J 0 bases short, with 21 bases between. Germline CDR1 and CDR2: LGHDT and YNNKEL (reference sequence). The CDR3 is CASSQSTQGAGSSYEQYF. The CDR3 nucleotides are TGTGCCAGCAGCCAGTCAACACAGGGAGCTGGAAGCTCCTACGAGCAGTACTTC.

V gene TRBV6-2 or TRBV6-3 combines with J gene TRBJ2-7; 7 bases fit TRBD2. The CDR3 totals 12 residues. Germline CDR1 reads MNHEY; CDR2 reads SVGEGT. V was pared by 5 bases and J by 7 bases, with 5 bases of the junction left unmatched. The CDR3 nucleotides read TGTGCCAGCAGTGGTAGCGGGTTTGAGCAGTACTTC. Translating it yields CASSGSGFEQYF.

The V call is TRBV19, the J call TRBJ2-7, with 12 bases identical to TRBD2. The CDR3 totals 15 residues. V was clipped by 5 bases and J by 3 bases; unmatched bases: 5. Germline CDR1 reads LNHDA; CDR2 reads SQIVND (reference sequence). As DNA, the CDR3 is TGTGCCAGTAGTCCCGGACTAGCGGGGAACTACGAGCAGTACTTC. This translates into CASSPGLAGNYEQYF.

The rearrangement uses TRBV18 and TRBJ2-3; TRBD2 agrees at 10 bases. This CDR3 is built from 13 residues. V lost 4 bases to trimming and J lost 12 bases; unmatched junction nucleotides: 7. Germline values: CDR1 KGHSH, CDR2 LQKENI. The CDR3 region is CASSLGLADVQYF. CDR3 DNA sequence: TGTGCCAGCTCACTCGGACTAGCGGACGTACAGTATTTT. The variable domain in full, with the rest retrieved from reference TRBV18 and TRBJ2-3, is NAGVMQNPRHLVRRRGQEARLRCSPMKGHSHVYWYRQLPEEGLKFMVYLQKENIIDESGMPKERFSAEFPKEGPSILRIQQVVRGDSAAYFCASSLGLADVQYFGPGTRLTVL.

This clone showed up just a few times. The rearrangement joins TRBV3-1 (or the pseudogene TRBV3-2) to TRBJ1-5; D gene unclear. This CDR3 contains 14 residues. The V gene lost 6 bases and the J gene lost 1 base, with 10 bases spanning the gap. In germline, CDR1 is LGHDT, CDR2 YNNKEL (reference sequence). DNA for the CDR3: TGTGCCAGCAGTCGGGCGGGGAGCAATCAGCCCCAGCATTTT. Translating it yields CASSRAGSNQPQHF.

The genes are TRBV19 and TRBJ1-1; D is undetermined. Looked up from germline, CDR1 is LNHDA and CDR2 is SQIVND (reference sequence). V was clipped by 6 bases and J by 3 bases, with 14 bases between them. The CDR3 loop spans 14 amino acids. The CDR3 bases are TGTGCCAGTAGCTACCACGGGGTCGACACTGAAGCTTTCTTT. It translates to CASSYHGVDTEAFF.

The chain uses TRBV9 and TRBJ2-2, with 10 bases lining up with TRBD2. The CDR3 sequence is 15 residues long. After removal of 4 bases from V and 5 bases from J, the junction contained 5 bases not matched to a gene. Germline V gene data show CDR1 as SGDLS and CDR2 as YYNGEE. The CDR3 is CASSPSGGVTGELFF. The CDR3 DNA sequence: TGTGCCAGCAGCCCCAGCGGGGGGGTGACCGGGGAGCTGTTTTTT. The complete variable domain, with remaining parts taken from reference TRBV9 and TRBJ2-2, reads DSGVTQTPKHLITATGQRVTLRCSPRSGDLSVYWYQQSLDQGLQFLIQYYNGEERAKGNILERFSAQQFPDLHSELNLSSLELGDSALYFCASSPSGGVTGELFFGEGSRLTVL.

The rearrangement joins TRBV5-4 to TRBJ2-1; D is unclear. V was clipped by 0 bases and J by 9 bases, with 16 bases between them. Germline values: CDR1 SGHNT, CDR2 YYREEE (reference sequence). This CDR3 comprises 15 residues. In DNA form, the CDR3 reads TGTGCCAGCAGCTTGGGTGCGCCACCACGCGGTGAGCAGTTCTTC. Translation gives CASSLGAPPRGEQFF.

CDR3 coding DNA: TGTGCCAGCAGCAAACATCAGGGGTCCTACGAGCAGTACTTC. The encoded protein is CASSKHQGSYEQYF. The chain is built from TRBV21-1 and TRBJ2-7; TRBD1 was called by the table and not checked on the DNA. TRBV21-1 is assigned pseudogene status. The CDR3 totals 14 residues.

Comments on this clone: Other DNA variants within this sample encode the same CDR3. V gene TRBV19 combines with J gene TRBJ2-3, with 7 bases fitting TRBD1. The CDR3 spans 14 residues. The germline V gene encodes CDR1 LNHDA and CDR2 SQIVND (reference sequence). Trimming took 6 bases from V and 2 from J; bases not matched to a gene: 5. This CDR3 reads CASRPTGSTDTQYF. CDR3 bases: TGTGCCAGTAGACCGACAGGGTCCACAGATACGCAGTATTTT.

The CDR3 DNA reads as TGTGCCAGCAGCTTAATGTTAGGGACAGGGTCTTACTACGAGCAGTACTTC. Translation gives CASSLMLGTGSYYEQYF. This chain connects TRBV11-2 to TRBJ2-7; 9 bases map to TRBD1. The V segment lost 2 bases and the J segment 3 bases; nucleotides outside the gene matches: 11. The CDR3 covers 17 residues. Per germline, CDR1 SGHAT and CDR2 FQNNGV.

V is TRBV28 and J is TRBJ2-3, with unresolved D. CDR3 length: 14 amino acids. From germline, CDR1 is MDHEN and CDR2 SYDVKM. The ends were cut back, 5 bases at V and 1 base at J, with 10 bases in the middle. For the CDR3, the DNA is TGTGCCAGCAGTCCCTTTTCGGGCACAGATACGCAGTATTTT. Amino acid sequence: CASSPFSGTDTQYF.

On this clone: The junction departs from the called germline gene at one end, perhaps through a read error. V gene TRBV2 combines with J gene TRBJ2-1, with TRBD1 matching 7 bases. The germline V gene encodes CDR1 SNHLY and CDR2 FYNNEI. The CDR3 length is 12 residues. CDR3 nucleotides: TGTGCCAGCAGTTTATGGAGACAGGGTAAACTCTTC. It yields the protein CASSLWRQGKLF.

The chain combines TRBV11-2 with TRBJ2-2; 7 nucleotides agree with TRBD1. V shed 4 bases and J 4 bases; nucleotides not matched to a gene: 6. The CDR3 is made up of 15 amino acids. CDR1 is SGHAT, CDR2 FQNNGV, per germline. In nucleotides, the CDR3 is TGTGCCAGCAGCTCCACAGGGGACATCACCGGGGAGCTGTTTTTT. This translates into CASSSTGDITGELFF.

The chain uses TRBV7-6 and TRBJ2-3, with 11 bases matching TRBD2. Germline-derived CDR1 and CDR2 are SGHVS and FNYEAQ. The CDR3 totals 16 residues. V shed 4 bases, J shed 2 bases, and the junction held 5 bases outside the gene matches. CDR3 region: CASSSRLAGFTDTQYF. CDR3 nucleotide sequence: TGTGCCAGCAGCTCCCGACTAGCGGGATTCACAGATACGCAGTATTTT.

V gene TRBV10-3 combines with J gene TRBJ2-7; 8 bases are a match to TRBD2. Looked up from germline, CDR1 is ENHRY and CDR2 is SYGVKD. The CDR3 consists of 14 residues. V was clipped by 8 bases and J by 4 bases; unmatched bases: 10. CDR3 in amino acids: CAIGPGGERYEQYF. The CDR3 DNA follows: TGTGCCATCGGGCCCGGGGGGGAGAGGTACGAGCAGTACTTC.

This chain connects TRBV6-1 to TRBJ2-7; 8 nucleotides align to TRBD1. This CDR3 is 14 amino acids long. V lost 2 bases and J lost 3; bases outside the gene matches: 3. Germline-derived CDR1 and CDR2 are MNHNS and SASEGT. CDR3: CASSETTGGYEQYF. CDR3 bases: TGTGCCAGCAGTGAAACAACAGGGGGCTACGAGCAGTACTTC.

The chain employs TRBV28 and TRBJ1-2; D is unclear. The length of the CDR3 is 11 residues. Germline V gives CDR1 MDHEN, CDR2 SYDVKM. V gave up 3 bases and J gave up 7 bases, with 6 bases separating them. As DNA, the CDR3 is TGTGCCAGCAGTTTTCGGGGTGGCTACACCTTC. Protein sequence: CASSFRGGYTF.

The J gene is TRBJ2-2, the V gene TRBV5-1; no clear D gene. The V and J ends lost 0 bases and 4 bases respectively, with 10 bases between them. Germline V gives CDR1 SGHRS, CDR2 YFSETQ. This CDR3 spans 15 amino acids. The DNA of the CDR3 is TGCGCCAGCAGCTTGGTAACAGTGAGCACCGGGGAGCTGTTTTTT. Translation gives CASSLVTVSTGELFF.

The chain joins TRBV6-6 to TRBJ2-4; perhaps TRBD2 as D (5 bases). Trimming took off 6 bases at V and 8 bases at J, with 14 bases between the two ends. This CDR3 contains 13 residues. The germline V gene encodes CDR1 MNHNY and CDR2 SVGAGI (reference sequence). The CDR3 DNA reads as TGTGCCAGCAGCCTCGCGGGTAGAGACATTCAGTACTTC. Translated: CASSLAGRDIQYF.

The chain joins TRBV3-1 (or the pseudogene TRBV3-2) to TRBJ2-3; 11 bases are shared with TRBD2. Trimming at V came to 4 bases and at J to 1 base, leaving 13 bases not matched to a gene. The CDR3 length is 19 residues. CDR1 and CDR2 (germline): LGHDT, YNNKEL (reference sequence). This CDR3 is CASSPRGLAGGTGTDTQYF. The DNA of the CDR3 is TGTGCCAGCAGCCCCCGGGGGCTAGCGGGGGGTACAGGCACAGATACGCAGTATTTT.

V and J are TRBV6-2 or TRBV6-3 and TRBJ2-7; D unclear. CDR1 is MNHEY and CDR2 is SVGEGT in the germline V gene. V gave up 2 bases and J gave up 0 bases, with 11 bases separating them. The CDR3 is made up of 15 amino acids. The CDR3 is CASSYPYLLSYEQYF. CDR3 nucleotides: TGTGCCAGCAGTTACCCATATCTACTCTCCTACGAGCAGTACTTC.

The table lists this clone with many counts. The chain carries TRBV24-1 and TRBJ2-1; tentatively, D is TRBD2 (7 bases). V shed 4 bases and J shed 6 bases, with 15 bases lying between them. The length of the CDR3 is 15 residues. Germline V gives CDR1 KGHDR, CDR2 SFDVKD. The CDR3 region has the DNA TGTGCCACCAGTGAGTCAGGGGAGGGATCCAATGAGCAGTTCTTC. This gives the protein CATSESGEGSNEQFF.

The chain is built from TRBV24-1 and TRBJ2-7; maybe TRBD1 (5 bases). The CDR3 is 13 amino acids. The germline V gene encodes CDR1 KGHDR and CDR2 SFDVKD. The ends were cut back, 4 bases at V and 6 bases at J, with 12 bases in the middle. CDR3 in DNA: TGTGCCACCAGTGACACAAGGGGAAGCGAGCAGTACTTC. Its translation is CATSDTRGSEQYF.

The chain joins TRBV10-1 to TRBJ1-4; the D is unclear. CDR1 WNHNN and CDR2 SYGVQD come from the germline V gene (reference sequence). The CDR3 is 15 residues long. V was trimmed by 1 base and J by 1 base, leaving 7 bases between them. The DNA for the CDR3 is TGCGCCAGCAGTGAGTATGGAGAAACTAATGAAAAACTGTTTTTT. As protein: CASSEYGETNEKLFF.

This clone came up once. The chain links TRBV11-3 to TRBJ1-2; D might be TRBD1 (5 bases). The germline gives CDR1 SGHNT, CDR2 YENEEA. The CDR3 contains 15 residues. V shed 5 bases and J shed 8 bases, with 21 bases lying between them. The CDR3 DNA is TGTGCCAGCAGCGGGGCGGGGGGAGCCTTCCGAGGCTACACCTTC. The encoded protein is CASSGAGGAFRGYTF.

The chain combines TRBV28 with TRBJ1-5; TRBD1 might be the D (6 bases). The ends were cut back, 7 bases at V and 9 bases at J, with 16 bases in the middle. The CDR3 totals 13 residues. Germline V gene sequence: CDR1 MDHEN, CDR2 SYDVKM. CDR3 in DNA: TGTGCCAGCACTGACCTTAGGGGGGGGCCCCAGCATTTT. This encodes CASTDLRGGPQHF.

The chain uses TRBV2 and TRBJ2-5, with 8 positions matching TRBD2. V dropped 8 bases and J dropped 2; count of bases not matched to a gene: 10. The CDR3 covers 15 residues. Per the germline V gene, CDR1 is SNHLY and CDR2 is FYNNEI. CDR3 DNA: TGTGCCAGCGGGGGCGGGACTAGGCATCAAGAGACCCAGTACTTC. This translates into CASGGGTRHQETQYF.

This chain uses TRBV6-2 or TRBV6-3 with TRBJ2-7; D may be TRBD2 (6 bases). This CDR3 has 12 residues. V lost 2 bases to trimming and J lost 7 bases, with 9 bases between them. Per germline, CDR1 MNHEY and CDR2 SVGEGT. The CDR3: CASSYSRGEQYF. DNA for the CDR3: TGTGCCAGCAGTTACAGTCGGGGGGAGCAGTACTTC.